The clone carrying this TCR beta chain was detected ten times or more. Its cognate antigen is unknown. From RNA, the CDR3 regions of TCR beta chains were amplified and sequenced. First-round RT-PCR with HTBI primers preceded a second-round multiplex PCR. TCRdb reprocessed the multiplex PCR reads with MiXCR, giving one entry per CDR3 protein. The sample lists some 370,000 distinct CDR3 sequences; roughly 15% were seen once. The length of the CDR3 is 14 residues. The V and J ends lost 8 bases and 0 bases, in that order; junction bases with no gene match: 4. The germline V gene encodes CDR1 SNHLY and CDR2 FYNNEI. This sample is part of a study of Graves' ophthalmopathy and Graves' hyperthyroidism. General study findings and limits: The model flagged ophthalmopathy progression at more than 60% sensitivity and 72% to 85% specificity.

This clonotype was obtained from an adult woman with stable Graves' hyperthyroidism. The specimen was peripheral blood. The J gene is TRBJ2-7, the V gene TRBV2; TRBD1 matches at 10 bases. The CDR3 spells CASLGQGSSYEQYF. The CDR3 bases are TGTGCCAGCTTGGGACAGGGGAGCTCCTACGAGCAGTACTTC.